A selection of T cell receptor beta chains follows, all from one sample in a study of T cell responses to AZD1222 COVID-19 vaccine. Assay used: immunoSEQ multiplex PCR; TCRdb lists only in-frame clones, some missing. The sample yields 180,000 or so clones, roughly 92% seen once. The sequencing used peripheral blood, collected on day 0 of AZD1222 vaccination. The receptors here all came from an adult in good health. CDR3s include the opening cysteine and the closing phenylalanine or tryptophan. The D gene is left open where the match is weak.

J: TRBJ1-2; V: TRBV10-2; D: TRBD1; length: 16; CDR3: CASSEVGQGAPYGYTF; DNA: TGCGCCAGCAGTGAAGTAGGACAGGGGGCCCCTTATGGCTACACCTTC
J: TRBJ1-2; V: TRBV5-5; D: .; length: 13; CDR3: CASSFLYNYGYTF; DNA: TGTGCCAGCAGCTTTCTTTATAACTATGGCTACACCTTC
J: TRBJ1-5; V: TRBV11-2; D: TRBD1; length: 17; CDR3: CASSLATGGRGNQPQHF; DNA: TGTGCCAGCAGCTTAGCTACAGGGGGCAGGGGCAATCAGCCCCAGCATTTT
J: TRBJ2-3; V: TRBV5-4; D: TRBD2; length: 16; CDR3: CASSLLRERRTDTQYF; DNA: TGTGCCAGCAGTCTTCTGCGGGAGAGGCGCACAGATACGCAGTATTTT
J: TRBJ2-3; V: TRBV27; D: .; length: 12; CDR3: CASSSVPDTQYF; DNA: TGTGCCAGCAGTTCGGTCCCAGATACGCAGTATTTT
J: TRBJ2-5; V: TRBV29-1; D: .; length: 11; CDR3: CSVAGQETQYF; DNA: TGCAGCGTTGCGGGGCAAGAGACCCAGTACTTC
J: TRBJ2-7; V: TRBV10-3; D: TRBD1; length: 15; CDR3: CAISDPGQGIDEQYF; DNA: TGTGCCATCAGTGATCCGGGACAGGGTATCGACGAGCAGTACTTC
J: TRBJ1-2; V: TRBV7-8; D: TRBD1; length: 15; CDR3: CASSLIGGTNYGYTF; DNA: TGTGCCAGCAGCTTAATAGGGGGCACTAACTATGGCTACACCTTC
J: TRBJ2-7; V: TRBV6-6; D: .; length: 16; CDR3: CASASQTSTKRYEQYF; DNA: TGTGCCAGCGCGTCTCAGACTTCAACAAAGCGTTACGAGCAGTACTTC
J: TRBJ2-5; V: TRBV11-2; D: .; length: 14; CDR3: CASSLERVRETQYF; DNA: TGTGCCAGCAGCTTAGAAAGGGTTCGCGAGACCCAGTACTTC
J: TRBJ1-2; V: TRBV12-3/TRBV12-4; D: .; length: 13; CDR3: CASSLETSYGYTF; DNA: TGTGCCAGCAGTTTAGAGACTAGCTATGGCTACACCTTC
J: TRBJ2-2; V: TRBV19; D: TRBD2; length: 17; CDR3: CASSASSSGTSNGELFF; DNA: TGTGCCAGTAGTGCAAGCTCGAGCGGGACTAGTAACGGGGAGCTGTTTTTT
J: TRBJ1-3; V: TRBV4-2; D: .; length: 13; CDR3: CASSGGRRNTIYF; DNA: TGTGCCAGCAGCGGAGGGCGGAGAAACACCATATATTTT
J: TRBJ1-1; V: TRBV6-2/TRBV6-3; D: TRBD1; length: 17; CDR3: CASSYVPGQGLNTEAFF; DNA: TGTGCCAGCAGTTACGTCCCGGGACAGGGACTGAACACTGAAGCTTTCTTT
J: TRBJ2-7; V: TRBV4-1; D: .; length: 17; CDR3: CASSQDFRGQGTYEQYF; DNA: TGCGCCAGCAGCCAAGATTTCAGGGGCCAAGGCACCTACGAGCAGTACTTC
J: TRBJ2-2; V: TRBV5-6; D: .; length: 15; CDR3: CASSFRGMGTGELFF; DNA: TGTGCCAGCAGCTTTCGAGGGATGGGGACCGGGGAGCTGTTTTTT
J: TRBJ2-2; V: TRBV2; D: TRBD1; length: 14; CDR3: CASSYRGVAGELFF; DNA: TGTGCCAGCAGCTACAGGGGAGTAGCCGGGGAGCTGTTTTTT
J: TRBJ2-7; V: TRBV5-6; D: .; length: 11; CDR3: CASSATYEQYF; DNA: TGTGCCAGCAGCGCAACCTACGAGCAGTACTTC
J: TRBJ2-1; V: TRBV7-9; D: TRBD2; length: 15; CDR3: CASSLAGRTYNEQFF; DNA: TGTGCCAGCAGTCTAGCGGGAAGGACCTACAATGAGCAGTTCTTC
J: TRBJ2-1; V: TRBV15; D: TRBD1; length: 15; CDR3: CATSREDRVHNEQFF; DNA: TGTGCCACCAGCAGAGAGGACAGGGTCCACAATGAGCAGTTCTTC
J: TRBJ1-5; V: TRBV6-1; D: .; length: 14; CDR3: CASSEGARVGPQHF; DNA: TGTGCCAGCAGTGAAGGGGCCAGGGTCGGGCCCCAGCATTTT
J: TRBJ2-5; V: TRBV7-8; D: TRBD2; length: 16; CDR3: CASSSREGGTEETQYF; DNA: TGTGCCAGCAGCTCGAGGGAGGGAGGCACGGAAGAGACCCAGTACTTC
J: TRBJ1-2; V: TRBV10-1; D: .; length: 18; CDR3: CASSDYDRPRSGGYGYTF; DNA: TGCGCCAGCAGTGACTACGATCGCCCCAGATCGGGGGGATATGGCTACACCTTC